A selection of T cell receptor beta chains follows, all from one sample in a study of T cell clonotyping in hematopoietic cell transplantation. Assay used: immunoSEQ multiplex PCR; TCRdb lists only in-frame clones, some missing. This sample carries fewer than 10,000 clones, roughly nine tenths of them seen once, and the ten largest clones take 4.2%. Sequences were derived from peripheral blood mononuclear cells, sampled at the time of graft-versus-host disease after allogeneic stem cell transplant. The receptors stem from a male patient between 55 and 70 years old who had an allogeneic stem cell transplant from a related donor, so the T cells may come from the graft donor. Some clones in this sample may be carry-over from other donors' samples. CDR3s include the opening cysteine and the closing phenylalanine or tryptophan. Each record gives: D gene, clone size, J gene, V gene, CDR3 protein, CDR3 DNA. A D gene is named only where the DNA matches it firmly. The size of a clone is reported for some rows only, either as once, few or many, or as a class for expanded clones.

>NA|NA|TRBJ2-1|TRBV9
CASSGLGVGEQFF
TGTGCCAGCAGCGGCTTGGGCGTCGGTGAGCAGTTCTTC
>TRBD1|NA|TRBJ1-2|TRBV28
CASNAGQGLYGYTF
TGTGCCAGCAATGCCGGACAGGGGCTTTATGGCTACACCTTC
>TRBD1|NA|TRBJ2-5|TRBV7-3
CASSFTGATLETQYF
TGTGCCAGCAGCTTCACAGGGGCCACGTTAGAGACCCAGTACTTC
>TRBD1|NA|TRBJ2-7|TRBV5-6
CASSPGGTGGVEQYF
TGTGCTAGCAGCCCGGGCGGGACAGGGGGCGTCGAGCAGTACTTC
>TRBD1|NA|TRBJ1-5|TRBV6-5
CASRRGQYSNQPQHF
TGTGCCAGCAGAAGGGGACAGTATAGCAATCAGCCCCAGCATTTT
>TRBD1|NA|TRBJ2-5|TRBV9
CASSKGPGGQGAGRETQYF
TGTGCCAGCAGCAAAGGGCCCGGCGGACAGGGGGCCGGCCGGGAGACCCAGTACTTC
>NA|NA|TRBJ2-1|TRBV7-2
CASSRDNDEQFF
TGTGCCAGCAGCCGTGACAACGATGAGCAGTTCTTC
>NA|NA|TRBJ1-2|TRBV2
CAIQSGGRNYGYTF
TGTGCCATCCAGAGCGGGGGGCGGAACTATGGCTACACCTTC
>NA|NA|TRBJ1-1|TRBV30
CAWSPAQGMNTEAFF
TGTGCCTGGAGTCCGGCTCAGGGGATGAACACTGAAGCTTTCTTT
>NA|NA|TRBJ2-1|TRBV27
CASSSGRDLYYNEQFF
TGTGCCAGCAGTTCAGGCCGGGACCTTTACTACAATGAGCAGTTCTTC
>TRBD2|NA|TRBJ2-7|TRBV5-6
CASSPGGNLGYEQYF
TGTGCCAGCAGCCCGGGGGGAAATTTGGGGTACGAGCAGTACTTC
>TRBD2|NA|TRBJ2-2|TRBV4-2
CASSRFSGGAPGELFF
TGTGCCAGCAGCCGCTTTAGCGGGGGGGCCCCCGGGGAGCTGTTTTTT
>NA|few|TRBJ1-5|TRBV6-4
CASSDSGHRDRSSNQPQHF
TGTGCCAGCAGTGACTCCGGGCACCGCGATCGATCTAGCAATCAGCCCCAGCATTTT
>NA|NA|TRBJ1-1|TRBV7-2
CASSPQWAGVNTEAFF
TGTGCCAGCAGCCCCCAGTGGGCAGGAGTCAACACTGAAGCTTTCTTT
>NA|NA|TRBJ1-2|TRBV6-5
CASSLRGYGYTF
TGTGCCAGCAGTCTCCGGGGCTATGGCTACACCTTC
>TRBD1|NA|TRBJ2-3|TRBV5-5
CASSPLPGQGATDTQYF
TGTGCCAGCAGCCCCCTCCCGGGACAGGGGGCCACAGATACGCAGTATTTT
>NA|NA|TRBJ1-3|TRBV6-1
CASSENRPGTGNTIYF
TGTGCCAGCAGTGAGAACAGGCCCGGGACTGGAAACACCATATATTTT
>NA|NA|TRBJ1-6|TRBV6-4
CASSEQGFTPLHF
TGTGCCAGCAGTGAACAGGGTTTTACACCCCTCCACTTT
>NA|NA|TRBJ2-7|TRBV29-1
CSVVTDSLYEQYF
TGCAGCGTTGTAACGGACAGTCTTTACGAGCAGTACTTC
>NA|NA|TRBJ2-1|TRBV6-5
CASSSLIREQFF
TGTGCCAGCAGTTCCCTCATTAGGGAGCAGTTCTTC
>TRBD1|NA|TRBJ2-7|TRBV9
CASSPRDRSYEQYF
TGTGCCAGCAGCCCCCGGGACAGATCCTACGAGCAGTACTTC
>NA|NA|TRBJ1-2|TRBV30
CAWSAGGSGYGYTF
TGTGCCTGGAGTGCGGGGGGATCAGGCTATGGCTACACCTTC
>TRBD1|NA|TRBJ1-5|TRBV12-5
CASGFRGTGNQPQHF
TGTGCTAGTGGTTTCCGGGGGACAGGAAATCAGCCCCAGCATTTT
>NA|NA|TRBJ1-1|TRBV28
CASSLYRVYTEAFF
TGTGCCAGCAGTTTATACAGGGTGTACACTGAAGCTTTCTTT
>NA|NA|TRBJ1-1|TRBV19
CASSIGHRNTEAFF
TGTGCCAGTAGTATAGGACACCGGAACACTGAAGCTTTCTTT
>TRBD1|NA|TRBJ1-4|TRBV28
CASSLNTQGAAEKLFF
TGTGCCAGCAGCCTCAACACCCAGGGGGCGGCTGAAAAACTGTTTTTT
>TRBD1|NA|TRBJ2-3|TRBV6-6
CASSPPTGGTDTQYF
TGTGCCAGCAGCCCGCCGACAGGGGGCACAGATACGCAGTATTTT
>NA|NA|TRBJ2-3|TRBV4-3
CASSQERTVDLDTQYF
TGCGCCAGCAGCCAAGAGCGGACAGTAGACTTAGATACGCAGTATTTT
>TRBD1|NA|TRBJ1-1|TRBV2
CASKPDRDTEAFF
TGTGCCAGCAAACCTGACAGGGACACTGAAGCTTTCTTT
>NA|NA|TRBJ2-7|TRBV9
CASSVADSLYEQYF
TGTGCCAGCAGCGTAGCTGACAGTCTGTACGAGCAGTACTTC